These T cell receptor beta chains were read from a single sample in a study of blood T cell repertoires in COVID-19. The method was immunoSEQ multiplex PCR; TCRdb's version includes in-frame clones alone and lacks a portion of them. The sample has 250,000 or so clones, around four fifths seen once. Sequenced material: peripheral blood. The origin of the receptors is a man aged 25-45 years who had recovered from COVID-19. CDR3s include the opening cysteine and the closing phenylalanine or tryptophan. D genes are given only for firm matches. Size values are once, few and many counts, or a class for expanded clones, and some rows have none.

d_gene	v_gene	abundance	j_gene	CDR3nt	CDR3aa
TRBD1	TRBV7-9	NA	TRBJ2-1	TGTGCCAGCAGCCTGGGACAGGGGGGGAGGGATGAGCAGTTCTTC	CASSLGQGGRDEQFF
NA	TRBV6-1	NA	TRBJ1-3	TGTGCCAGCAGTGAGGAAAGACAGTCCTCTGGAAACACCATATATTTT	CASSEERQSSGNTIYF
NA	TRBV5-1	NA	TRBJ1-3	TGCGCCAGCAGCTTTGATAAGGGGGGGTCTGGAAACACCATATATTTT	CASSFDKGGSGNTIYF
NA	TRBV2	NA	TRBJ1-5	TGTGCCAGCAGGTCTGTTTTCGGTCAGCCCCAGCATTTT	CASRSVFGQPQHF
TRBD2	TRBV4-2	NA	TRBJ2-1	TGTGCCAGCAGCCGTACTAGCGGGGGGGCCAATGAGCAGTTCTTC	CASSRTSGGANEQFF
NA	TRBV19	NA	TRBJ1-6	TGTGCCAGTAGTGATAGGCCCCAGGTTGGCGATTCACCCCTCCACTTT	CASSDRPQVGDSPLHF
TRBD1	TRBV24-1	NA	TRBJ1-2	TGTGCCACCAGTGACCCCGGGACAGTCTATGGCTACACCTTC	CATSDPGTVYGYTF
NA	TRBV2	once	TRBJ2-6	TGTGCCAATACAGGGTCTGGGGCCAACGTCCTGACTTTC	CANTGSGANVLTF
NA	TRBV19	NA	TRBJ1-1	TGTGCCAGTGAGGGCGACGGCACTGAAGCTTTCTTT	CASEGDGTEAFF
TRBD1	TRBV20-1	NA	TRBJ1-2	TGCAGTGCCGGGACAGAATATGGCTACACCTTC	CSAGTEYGYTF
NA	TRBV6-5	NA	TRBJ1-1	TGTGCCAGCAGGGGAGACTGGAGTGAAGCTTTCTTT	CASRGDWSEAFF
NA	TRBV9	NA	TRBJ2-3	TGTGCCAGCAGCGTAGGGGTGGCGGGGAGCACAGATACGCAGTATTTT	CASSVGVAGSTDTQYF
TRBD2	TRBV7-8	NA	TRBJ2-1	TGTGCCAGCAGCGTAACGGGACTAGCGTCCTACAATGAGCAGTTCTTC	CASSVTGLASYNEQFF
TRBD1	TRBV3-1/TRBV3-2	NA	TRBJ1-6	TGTGCCAGCAGCCAAGGCTGGACAGGGGCACCTAATTCACCCCTCCACTTT	CASSQGWTGAPNSPLHF
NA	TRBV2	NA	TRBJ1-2	TGTGCCAGCAGTGTTCCAGGGATATATGGCTACACCTTC	CASSVPGIYGYTF
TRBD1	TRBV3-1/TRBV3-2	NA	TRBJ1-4	TGTGCCAGCAGCCAAGTCCAGGGGGCGAATGAAAAACTGTTTTTT	CASSQVQGANEKLFF